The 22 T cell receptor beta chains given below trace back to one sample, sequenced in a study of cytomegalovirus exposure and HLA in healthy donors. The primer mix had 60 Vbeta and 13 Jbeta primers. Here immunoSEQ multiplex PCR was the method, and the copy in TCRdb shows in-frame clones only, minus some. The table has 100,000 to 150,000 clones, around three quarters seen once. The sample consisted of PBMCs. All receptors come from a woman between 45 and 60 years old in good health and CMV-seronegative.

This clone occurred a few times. The DNA of the CDR3 is TGTGCCAGCAGCCTGTCGACAGGGATGGGAAACATTCAGTACTTC. Residues: CASSLSTGMGNIQYF. The genes are TRBV7-9 and TRBJ2-4; 7 bases map to TRBD1. Germline CDR1 and CDR2: SEHNR and FQNEAQ (reference sequence). V trimming: 5 bases; J trimming: 6 bases; junction bases outside the gene matches: 10. The CDR3 is 15 amino acids. Together with reference TRBV7-9 and TRBJ2-4, the CDR3 gives the full variable domain: DTGVSQNPRHKITKRGQNVTFRCDPISEHNRLYWYRQTLGQGPEFLTYFQNEAQLEKSRLLSDRFSAERPKGSFSTLEIQRTEQGDSAMYLCASSLSTGMGNIQYFGAGTRLSVL.

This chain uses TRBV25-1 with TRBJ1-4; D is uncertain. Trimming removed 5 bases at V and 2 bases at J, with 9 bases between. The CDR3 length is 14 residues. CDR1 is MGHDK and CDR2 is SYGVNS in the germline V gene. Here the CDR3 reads CASSPPPTNEKLFF. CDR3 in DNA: TGTGCCAGCAGTCCCCCCCCTACTAATGAAAAACTGTTTTTT.

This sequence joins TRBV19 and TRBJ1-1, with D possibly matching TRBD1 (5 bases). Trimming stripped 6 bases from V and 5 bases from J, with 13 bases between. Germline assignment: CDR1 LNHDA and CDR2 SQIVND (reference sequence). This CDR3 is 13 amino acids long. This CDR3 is CASSRTRGTEAFF. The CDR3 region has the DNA TGTGCCAGTAGCAGGACCCGGGGGACTGAAGCTTTCTTT.

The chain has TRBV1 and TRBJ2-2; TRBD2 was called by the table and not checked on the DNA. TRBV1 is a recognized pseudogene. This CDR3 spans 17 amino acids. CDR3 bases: TGCACCAGCAGCCAAGGAGGGTCGAGACTAGCCTCCGGGGAGCTGTTTTTT. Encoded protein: CTSSQGGSRLASGELFF.

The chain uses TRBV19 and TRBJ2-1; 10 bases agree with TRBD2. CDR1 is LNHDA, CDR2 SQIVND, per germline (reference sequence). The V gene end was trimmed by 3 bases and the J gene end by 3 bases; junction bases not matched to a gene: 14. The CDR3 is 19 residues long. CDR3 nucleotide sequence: TGTGCCAGTAGTATGGCTAGGGCTAGCGGGAGCCCCATCTACAATGAGCAGTTCTTC. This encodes CASSMARASGSPIYNEQFF.

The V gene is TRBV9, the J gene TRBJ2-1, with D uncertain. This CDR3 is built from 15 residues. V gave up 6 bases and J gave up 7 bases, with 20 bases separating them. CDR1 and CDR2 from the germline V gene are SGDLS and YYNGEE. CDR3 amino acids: CASTLGPRSPNEQFF. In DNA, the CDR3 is TGTGCCAGCACCCTTGGCCCAAGATCCCCAAATGAGCAGTTCTTC.

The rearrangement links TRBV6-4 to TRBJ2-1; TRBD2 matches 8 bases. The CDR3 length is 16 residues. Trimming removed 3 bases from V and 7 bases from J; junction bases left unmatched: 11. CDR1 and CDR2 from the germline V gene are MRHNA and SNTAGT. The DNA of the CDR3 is TGTGCCAGCAGTGAGGCCTCTGACGGGAGGGGGAATGAGCAGTTCTTC. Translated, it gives CASSEASDGRGNEQFF.

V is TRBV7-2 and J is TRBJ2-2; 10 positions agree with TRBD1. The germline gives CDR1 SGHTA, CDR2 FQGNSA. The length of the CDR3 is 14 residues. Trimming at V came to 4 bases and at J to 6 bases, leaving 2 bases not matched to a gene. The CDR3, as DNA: TGTGCCAGCAGCTACGGACAGGGGGCCGGGGAGCTGTTTTTT. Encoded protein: CASSYGQGAGELFF.

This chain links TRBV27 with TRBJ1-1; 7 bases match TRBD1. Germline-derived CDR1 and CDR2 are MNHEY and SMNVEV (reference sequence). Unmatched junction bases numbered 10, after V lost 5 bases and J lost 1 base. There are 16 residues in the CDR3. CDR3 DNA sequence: TGTGCCAGCAGTCTGGATGGACAGGTCCGGAACACTGAAGCTTTCTTT. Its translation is CASSLDGQVRNTEAFF.

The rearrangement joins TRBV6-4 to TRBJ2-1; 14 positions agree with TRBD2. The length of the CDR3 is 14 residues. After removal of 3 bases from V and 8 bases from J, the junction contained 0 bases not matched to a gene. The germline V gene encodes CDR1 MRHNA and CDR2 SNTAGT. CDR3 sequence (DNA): TGTGCCAGCAGTGAGGGACTAGCGGGAGATGAGCAGTTCTTC. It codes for CASSEGLAGDEQFF.

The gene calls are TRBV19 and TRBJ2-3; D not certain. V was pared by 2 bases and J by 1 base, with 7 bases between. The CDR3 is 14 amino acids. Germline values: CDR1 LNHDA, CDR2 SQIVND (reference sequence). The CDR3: CASSISGRTDTQYF. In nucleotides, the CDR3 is TGTGCCAGTAGTATAAGTGGCCGCACAGATACGCAGTATTTT.

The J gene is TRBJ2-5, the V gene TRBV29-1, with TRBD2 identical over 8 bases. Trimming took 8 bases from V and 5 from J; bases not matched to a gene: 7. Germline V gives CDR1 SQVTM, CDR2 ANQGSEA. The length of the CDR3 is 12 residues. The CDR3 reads CSTSSGRETQYF. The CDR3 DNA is TGCAGCACATCTAGCGGGCGGGAGACCCAGTACTTC.

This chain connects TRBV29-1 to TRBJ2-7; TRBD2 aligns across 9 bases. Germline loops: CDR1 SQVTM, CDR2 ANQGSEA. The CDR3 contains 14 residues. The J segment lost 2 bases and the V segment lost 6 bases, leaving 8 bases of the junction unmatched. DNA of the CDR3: TGCAGCGTCACCGGTAGCGGGAGAGCCTACGAGCAGTACTTC. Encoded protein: CSVTGSGRAYEQYF.

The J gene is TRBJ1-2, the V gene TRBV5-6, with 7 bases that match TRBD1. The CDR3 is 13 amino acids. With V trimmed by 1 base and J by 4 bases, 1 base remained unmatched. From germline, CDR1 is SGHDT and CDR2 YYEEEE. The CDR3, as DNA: TGTGCCAGCAGCTTGCCAGGGGGCTATGGCTACACCTTC. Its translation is CASSLPGGYGYTF.

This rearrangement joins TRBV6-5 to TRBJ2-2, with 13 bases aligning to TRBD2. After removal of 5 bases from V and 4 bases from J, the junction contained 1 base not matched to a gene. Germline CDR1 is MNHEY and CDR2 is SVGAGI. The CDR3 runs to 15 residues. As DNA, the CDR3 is TGTGCCAGCAGTAGACTAGCGGGAGGCACCGGGGAGCTGTTTTTT. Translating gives CASSRLAGGTGELFF.

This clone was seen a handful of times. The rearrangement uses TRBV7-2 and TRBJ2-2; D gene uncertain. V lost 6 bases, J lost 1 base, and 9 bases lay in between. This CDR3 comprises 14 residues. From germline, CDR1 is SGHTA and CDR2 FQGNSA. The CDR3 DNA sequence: TGTGCCAGCAGACCCCCTAGGAACACCGGGGAGCTGTTTTTT. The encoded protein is CASRPPRNTGELFF.

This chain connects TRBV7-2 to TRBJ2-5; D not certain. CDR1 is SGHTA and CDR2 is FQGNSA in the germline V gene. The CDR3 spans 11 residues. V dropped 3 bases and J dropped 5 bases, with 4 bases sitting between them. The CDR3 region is CASSFAETQYF. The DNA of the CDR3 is TGTGCCAGCAGCTTCGCGGAGACCCAGTACTTC.

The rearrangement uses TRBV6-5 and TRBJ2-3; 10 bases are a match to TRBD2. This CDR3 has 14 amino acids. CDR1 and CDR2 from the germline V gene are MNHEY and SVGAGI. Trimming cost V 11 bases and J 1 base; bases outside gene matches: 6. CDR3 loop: CAAHGTSGTDTQYF. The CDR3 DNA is TGTGCCGCCCACGGGACTAGCGGCACAGATACGCAGTATTTT.

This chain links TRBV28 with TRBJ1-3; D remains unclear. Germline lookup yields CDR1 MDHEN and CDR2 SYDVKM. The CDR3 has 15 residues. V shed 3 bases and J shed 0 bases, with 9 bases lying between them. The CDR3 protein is CASSFLMSSGNTIYF. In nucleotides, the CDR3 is TGTGCCAGCAGTTTTTTGATGAGCTCTGGAAACACCATATATTTT.

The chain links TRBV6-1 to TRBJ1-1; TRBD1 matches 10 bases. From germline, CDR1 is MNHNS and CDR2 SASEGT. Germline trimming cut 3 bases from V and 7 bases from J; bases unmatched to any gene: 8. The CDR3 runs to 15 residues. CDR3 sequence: CASSEVTGGGGEAFF. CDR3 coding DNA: TGTGCCAGCAGTGAGGTGACAGGGGGCGGGGGTGAAGCTTTCTTT.

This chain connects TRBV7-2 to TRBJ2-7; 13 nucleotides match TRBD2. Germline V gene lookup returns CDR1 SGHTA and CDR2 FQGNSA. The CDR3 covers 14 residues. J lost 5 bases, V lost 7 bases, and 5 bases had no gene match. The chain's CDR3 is CASNTGTSGNEQYF. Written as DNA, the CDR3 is TGTGCCAGCAATACCGGGACTAGCGGGAACGAGCAGTACTTC.

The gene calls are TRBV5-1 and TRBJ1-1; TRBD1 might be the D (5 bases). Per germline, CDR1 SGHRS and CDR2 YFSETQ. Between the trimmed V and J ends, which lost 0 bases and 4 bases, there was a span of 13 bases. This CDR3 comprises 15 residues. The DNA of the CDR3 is TGCGCCAGCAGCTTGGTGGACAAATCCAGCACTGAAGCTTTCTTT. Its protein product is CASSLVDKSSTEAFF.